This T cell receptor (beta chain) came from a study of identical twins. Findings of the study overall: Modeled out-of-frame TCR alpha sharing in monozygotic twins fell below observed levels. Beta out-of-frame sequences showed weaker excess twin sharing.

About this clonotype itself: Its antigen is unidentified.

A universal primer site was created by template switching, with the cDNA bearing unique molecular identifiers. Each CDR3 protein is one row after TCRdb ran MiXCR on the 5' RACE reads. The sample records 570,000 or so distinct CDR3 sequences, more than 9% being singletons. Germline V CDR1 and CDR2: DFQATT, SNEGSKA (reference sequence). This CDR3 has 14 residues. V trimming: 6 bases; J trimming: 3 bases; junction bases outside the gene matches: 8. The same data also went into a second study, on yellow fever vaccine responses in identical twins.

This sequence originates from a young woman in good health. The V gene is TRBV20-1, the J gene TRBJ2-3; 8 nucleotides match TRBD1. Material: PBMCs. The CDR3 loop is CSAYRTGNTDTQYF. CDR3 nucleotides: TGCAGTGCCTACCGGACAGGGAATACAGATACGCAGTATTTT.